Described below is a single T cell receptor beta chain sequence and its context. This specimen comes from a study of CD8 T cells in Susac syndrome. For the study at large: At the time of blood draw, patients with Susac syndrome were therapy-naive, receiving corticosteroids, or receiving intravenous immunoglobulin alone.

An amount of RNA that ranged from roughly 0.5 to 1 ug was reverse transcribed with random hexamers. TCRdb itself ran the immunoSEQ multiplex PCR reads through MiXCR, one entry per CDR3 protein. The table has approximately 190,000 distinct CDR3 sequences, 90% to 97% seen once. Germline CDR1 reads KGHSH; CDR2 reads LQKENI. The CDR3 is made up of 15 amino acids. V lost 3 bases to trimming and J lost 2 bases, with 13 bases between them. V usage is TRBV18 and J usage is TRBJ1-2, with D tentatively TRBD1 (6 bases). The sequencing input was CD4+ T cells from PBMCs. The sequence was collected from a human donor with Susac syndrome. Here the CDR3 reads CASSPLDRRNYGYTF. The CDR3 DNA reads as TGTGCCAGCTCACCCCTTGACAGGAGAAACTATGGCTACACCTTC.